This T cell receptor (beta chain) was recovered during a study of T cells in Graves' hyperthyroidism and ophthalmopathy. Regions amplified from RNA transcripts were the TCR beta CDR3 regions. Researchers ran a first-round RT-PCR on the TCR CDR3 using the HTBI primer set. In TCRdb, the multiplex PCR reads were re-called with MiXCR into one record per CDR3 protein. Of hundreds of thousands of distinct CDR3 sequences listed, approximately 23% are singletons. Germline V gene sequence: CDR1 DFQATT, CDR2 SNEGSKA (reference sequence). The CDR3 has 13 residues. V shed 5 bases and J shed 1 base, with 11 bases lying between them. In its sample, this clonotype was seen a few times.

This clonotype was obtained from a woman in her sixties or seventies with Graves' ophthalmopathy. The rearrangement links TRBV20-1 to TRBJ1-1, with D maybe TRBD1 (5 bases). The sample was blood. This CDR3 reads CSAWDGTNTEAFF. The CDR3 DNA follows: TGCAGTGCTTGGGACGGGACGAACACTGAAGCTTTCTTT.